These 22 T cell receptor beta chains were all obtained from the same sample, sequenced in a study of OX40 agonist ivuxolimab in advanced cancers. Only in-frame clones appear in the TCRdb table, and some are missing; sequencing was by immunoSEQ multiplex PCR. The repertoire holds approximately 89,000 clones, with 91% as singletons. Sample: CD4+ or CD8+ T cells sorted from blood, taken in a trial of the OX40 agonist ivuxolimab. These receptors were taken from an adult with an advanced solid tumor such as melanoma, head and neck, liver or kidney cancer.

This chain links TRBV4-2 with TRBJ1-1; 8 nucleotides match TRBD1. The CDR3 is 15 residues long. Germline trimming cut 2 bases from V and 8 bases from J; bases unmatched to any gene: 10. Germline assignment: CDR1 LGHNA and CDR2 YNFKEQ. CDR3 sequence: CASSQTDRERNEAFF. CDR3 sequence (DNA): TGTGCCAGCAGCCAAACGGACAGGGAGCGTAACGAAGCTTTCTTT.

This chain uses TRBV4-3 with TRBJ2-7; D is undetermined. CDR1 and CDR2 from the germline V gene are LGHNA and YSLEER. CDR3 length equals 15 residues. The V end lost 2 bases, the J end lost 4 bases, and 15 bases lay between the germline ends. CDR3 bases: TGCGCCAGCAGCCAAAGCAACGCGGTTGCGTACGAGCAGTACTTC. As protein: CASSQSNAVAYEQYF.

The sample holds a few counts of this clone. The J gene is TRBJ2-7, the V gene TRBV5-1, with 12 bases that match TRBD1. V trimming: 3 bases; J trimming: 6 bases; junction bases outside the gene matches: 4. The germline CDR1 and CDR2 sequences are SGHRS and YFSETQ. This CDR3 is built from 14 residues. The CDR3 sequence is CASSSPGQGAEQYF. The CDR3 DNA follows: TGCGCCAGCAGCTCGCCGGGACAGGGGGCCGAGCAGTACTTC.

The chain recombines TRBV30 with TRBJ1-2, with D possibly matching TRBD1 (5 bases). This CDR3 spans 11 amino acids. Germline CDR1 reads GTSNPN; CDR2 reads SVGIG (reference sequence). Between the trimmed V and J ends, which lost 2 bases and 7 bases, there was a span of 8 bases. In DNA, the CDR3 is TGTGCCTGGAGTAGGACACTTGGCTACACCTTC. It yields the protein CAWSRTLGYTF.

This sequence joins TRBV28 and TRBJ2-7, with TRBD2 identical over 7 bases. The CDR3 loop spans 12 amino acids. Trimming cost V 4 bases and J 5 bases; bases outside gene matches: 2. Germline loops: CDR1 MDHEN, CDR2 SYDVKM. The CDR3 is CASSWGGHEQYF. In DNA, the CDR3 is TGTGCCAGCAGTTGGGGGGGACACGAGCAGTACTTC.

The chain employs TRBV20-1 and TRBJ2-5; no definite D call. The CDR3 is 10 residues long. The V gene's germline CDR1 is DFQATT and CDR2 SNEGSKA (reference sequence). V was cut by 4 bases and J by 5 bases, with 5 bases left in between. The CDR3 is CSAMEETQYF. Written as DNA, the CDR3 is TGCAGTGCTATGGAGGAGACCCAGTACTTC.

The chain joins TRBV5-1 to TRBJ2-7, with no clear D. Germline lookup yields CDR1 SGHRS and CDR2 YFSETQ. V shed 3 bases and J shed 3 bases, with 13 bases lying between them. This CDR3 region has 14 residues. This CDR3 is CASSSPPEIYEQYF. In DNA, the CDR3 is TGCGCCAGCAGCTCCCCCCCGGAAATCTACGAGCAGTACTTC.

The chain joins TRBV4-2 to TRBJ1-3, with D possibly TRBD1 on 6 matching bases. Germline CDR1 reads LGHNA; CDR2 reads YNFKEQ. CDR3 size: 16 residues. V lost 2 bases to trimming and J lost 4 bases, with 15 bases between them. In DNA form, the CDR3 reads TGTGCCAGCAGCCAAAACAGGGAAGTTTCCGGAAACACCATATATTTT. Translation: CASSQNREVSGNTIYF.

This chain uses TRBV28 with TRBJ1-5, with TRBD1 matching over 10 bases. CDR1 MDHEN and CDR2 SYDVKM come from the germline V gene. The CDR3 has 14 residues. Losses at the gene ends were 4 bases for V and 8 bases for J; bases not matched to a gene: 5. The CDR3 DNA follows: TGTGCCAGCAGTTCCGGGACAGGGGATAAGCCCCAGCATTTT. Translating gives CASSSGTGDKPQHF.

V usage is TRBV28 and J usage is TRBJ2-2; 12 bases align to TRBD2. The junction had 5 bases not matched to a gene; V was cut back by 8 bases and J by 7 bases. CDR3 size: 14 residues. The V gene's germline CDR1 is MDHEN and CDR2 SYDVKM. CDR3 nucleotides: TGTGCCAGCCGGACTAGCGGGACCTTCGGGGAGCTGTTTTTT. The encoded protein is CASRTSGTFGELFF.

The chain couples TRBV2 to TRBJ2-7; D perhaps matches TRBD1 (6 bases). Germline CDR1 and CDR2: SNHLY and FYNNEI. The V gene lost 4 bases and the J gene lost 3 bases, with 7 bases spanning the gap. This CDR3 region has 12 residues. The CDR3: CASSVGGYEQYF. CDR3 DNA sequence: TGTGCCAGCAGTGTAGGGGGCTACGAGCAGTACTTC.

In this sample, this clone turned up a few times. The chain recombines TRBV11-2 with TRBJ2-7; 9 bases are shared with TRBD2. The CDR3 is 15 amino acids. The germline V gene encodes CDR1 SGHAT and CDR2 FQNNGV. J gave up 0 bases and V 5 bases, and 5 bases lay outside the gene matches. The DNA of the CDR3 is TGTGCCAGCAGCCCAGGGACTAGCTACTCCTACGAGCAGTACTTC. Translation: CASSPGTSYSYEQYF.

In this sample, this clone turned up once. This chain uses TRBV10-2 with TRBJ1-5, with 9 bases that match TRBD1. Losses at the gene ends were 3 bases for V and 1 base for J; bases not matched to a gene: 10. The CDR3 sequence is 18 residues long. Germline CDR1 WSHSY, CDR2 SAAADI. CDR3 residues: CASSDRGTGPRSNQPQHF. CDR3 nucleotides: TGCGCCAGCAGTGACAGAGGGACAGGGCCCAGGAGCAATCAGCCCCAGCATTTT.

The J gene is TRBJ2-7, the V gene TRBV12-2; the table gives TRBD1 as D, unverified against the DNA. TRBV12-2 is described as a pseudogene. The CDR3 is 15 amino acids. The chain's CDR3 is CASRVRDRSMHEQYF. The CDR3 bases are TGTGCAAGTCGTGTCCGGGACAGGAGCATGCACGAGCAGTACTTC.

This sequence joins TRBV10-1 and TRBJ1-1; D is unclear. The CDR3 extends over 13 amino acids. Trimming left V 0 bases short and J 11 bases short, with 13 bases between. The germline CDR1 and CDR2 sequences are WNHNN and SYGVQD (reference sequence). The chain's CDR3 is CASSESGPRNAFF. Written as DNA, the CDR3 is TGCGCCAGCAGTGAGTCAGGGCCACGGAATGCTTTCTTT.

The chain carries TRBV5-4 and TRBJ1-6, with 7 bases aligning to TRBD1. The germline CDR1 and CDR2 sequences are SGHNT and YYREEE (reference sequence). The CDR3 loop spans 14 amino acids. V trimming: 4 bases; J trimming: 7 bases; junction bases outside the gene matches: 5. DNA of the CDR3: TGTGCCAGCAGCCTCCGGGACAGAAATTCACCCCTCCACTTT. Its translation is CASSLRDRNSPLHF.

This clone was seen only once. This sequence joins TRBV2 and TRBJ2-3, with 9 bases lining up with TRBD2. The germline gives CDR1 SNHLY, CDR2 FYNNEI. This CDR3 spans 14 amino acids. With 6 bases clipped from V and 2 bases from J, the junction kept 3 bases outside the gene matches. Here the CDR3 DNA reads TGTGCCAGCAGGCGACTAGCGGCCACAGATACGCAGTATTTT. Translation: CASRRLAATDTQYF.

The chain recombines TRBV12-2 with TRBJ1-4; the D call TRBD1 from the table was never checked on the DNA. TRBV12-2 is a pseudogene. This CDR3 is built from 17 residues. The CDR3 reads CASRLSGQGLFDEKLFF. The CDR3 coding sequence is TGTGCAAGTCGCTTATCCGGACAGGGCCTATTTGATGAAAAACTGTTTTTT.

The chain couples TRBV5-1 to TRBJ2-3; a possible D gene is TRBD2 (5 bases). Trimming stripped 5 bases from V and 0 bases from J, with 13 bases between. Germline V CDR1 and CDR2: SGHRS, YFSETQ. The CDR3 spans 15 residues. Here the CDR3 DNA reads TGCGCCAGCAGTGAGCGGCAACCTAGCACAGATACGCAGTATTTT. Translation: CASSERQPSTDTQYF.

V and J are TRBV5-1 and TRBJ1-1; the D is unclear. The CDR3 contains 13 residues. Trimming pared 5 bases from V and 3 bases from J, leaving 11 bases between. Germline-derived CDR1 and CDR2 are SGHRS and YFSETQ. CDR3 nucleotide sequence: TGCGCCAGCAGAGGGATCGGGGACACTGAAGCTTTCTTT. This encodes CASRGIGDTEAFF. Full variable domain (missing parts from reference TRBV5-1 and TRBJ1-1): KAGVTQTPRYLIKTRGQQVTLSCSPISGHRSVSWYQQTPGQGLQFLFEYFSETQRNKGNFPGRFSGRQFSNSRSEMNVSTLELGDSALYLCASRGIGDTEAFFGQGTRLTVV.

In nucleotides, the CDR3 is TGTGCCAGCAGTTTCGCAGGGAGCTCTGGAAACACCATATATTTT. It translates to CASSFAGSSGNTIYF. The V call is TRBV28, the J call TRBJ1-3, with a possible D match to TRBD1 (5 bases). The V end was cut by 3 bases, the J end by 0 bases, with 9 bases between. From germline, CDR1 is MDHEN and CDR2 SYDVKM. This CDR3 comprises 15 residues.

The rearrangement joins TRBV5-5 to TRBJ2-5; the match to TRBD2 covers 11 bases. V lost 5 bases, J lost 10 bases, and 22 bases stayed unmatched. CDR1 and CDR2 from the germline V gene are SGHKS and YYEKEE (reference sequence). This CDR3 has 18 residues. In DNA form, the CDR3 reads TGTGCCAGCAGTTTCGGGGGCGGGACTAGCGGAATAAGAGAAGTCCAGTACTTC. Protein product: CASSFGGGTSGIREVQYF.